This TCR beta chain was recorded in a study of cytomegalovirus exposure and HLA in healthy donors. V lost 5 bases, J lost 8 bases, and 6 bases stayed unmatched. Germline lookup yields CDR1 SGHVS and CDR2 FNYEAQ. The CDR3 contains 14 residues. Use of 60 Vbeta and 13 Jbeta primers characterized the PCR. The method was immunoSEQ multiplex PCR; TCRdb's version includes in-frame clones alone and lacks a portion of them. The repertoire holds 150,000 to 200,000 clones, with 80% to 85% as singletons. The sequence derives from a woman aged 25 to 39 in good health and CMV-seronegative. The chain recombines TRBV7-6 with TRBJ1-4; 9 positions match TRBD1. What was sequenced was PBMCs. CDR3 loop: CASSKGQGGEKLFF. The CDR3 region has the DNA TGTGCCAGCAGCAAGGGACAGGGAGGCGAAAAACTGTTTTTT.